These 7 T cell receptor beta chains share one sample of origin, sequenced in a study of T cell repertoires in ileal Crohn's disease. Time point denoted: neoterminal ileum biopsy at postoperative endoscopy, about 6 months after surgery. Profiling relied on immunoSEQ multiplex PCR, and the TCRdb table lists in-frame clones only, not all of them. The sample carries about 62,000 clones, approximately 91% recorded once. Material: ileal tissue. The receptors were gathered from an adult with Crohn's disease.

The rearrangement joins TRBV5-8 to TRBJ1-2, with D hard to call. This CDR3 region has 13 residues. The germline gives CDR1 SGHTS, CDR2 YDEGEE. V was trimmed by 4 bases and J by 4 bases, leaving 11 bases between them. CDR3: CASSGQRAYGYTF. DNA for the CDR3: TGTGCCAGCAGCGGTCAGAGGGCCTATGGCTACACCTTC.

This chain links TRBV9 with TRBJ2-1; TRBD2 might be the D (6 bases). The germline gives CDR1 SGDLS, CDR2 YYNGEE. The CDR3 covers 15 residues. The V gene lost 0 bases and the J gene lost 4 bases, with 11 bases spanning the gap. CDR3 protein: CASSVGLGDYNEQFF. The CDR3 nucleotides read TGTGCCAGCAGCGTAGGACTAGGAGATTACAATGAGCAGTTCTTC.

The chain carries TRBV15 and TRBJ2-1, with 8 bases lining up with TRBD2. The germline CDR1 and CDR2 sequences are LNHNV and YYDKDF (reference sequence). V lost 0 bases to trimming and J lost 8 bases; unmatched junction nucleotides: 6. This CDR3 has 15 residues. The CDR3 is CATSRDGASGYEQFF. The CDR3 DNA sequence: TGTGCCACCAGCAGAGATGGGGCTAGCGGGTATGAGCAGTTCTTC.

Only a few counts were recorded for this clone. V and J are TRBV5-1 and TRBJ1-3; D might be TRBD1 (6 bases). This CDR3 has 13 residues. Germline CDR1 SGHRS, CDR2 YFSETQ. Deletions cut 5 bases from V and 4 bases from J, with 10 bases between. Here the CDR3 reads CASRQGSGNTIYF. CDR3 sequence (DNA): TGCGCCAGCAGACAGGGTTCGGGAAACACCATATATTTT.

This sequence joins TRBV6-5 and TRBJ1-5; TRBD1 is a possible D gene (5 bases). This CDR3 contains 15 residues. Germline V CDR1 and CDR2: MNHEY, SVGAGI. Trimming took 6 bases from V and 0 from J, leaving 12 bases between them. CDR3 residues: CASRSKGPSNQPQHF. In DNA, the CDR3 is TGTGCCAGCAGAAGTAAGGGGCCTAGCAATCAGCCCCAGCATTTT.

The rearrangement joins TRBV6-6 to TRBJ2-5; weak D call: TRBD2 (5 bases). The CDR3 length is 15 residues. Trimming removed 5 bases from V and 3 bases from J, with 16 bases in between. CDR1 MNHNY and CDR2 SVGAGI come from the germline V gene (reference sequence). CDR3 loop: CASSDLTKKKETQYF. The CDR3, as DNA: TGTGCCAGCAGTGATCTGACTAAAAAAAAAGAGACCCAGTACTTC.

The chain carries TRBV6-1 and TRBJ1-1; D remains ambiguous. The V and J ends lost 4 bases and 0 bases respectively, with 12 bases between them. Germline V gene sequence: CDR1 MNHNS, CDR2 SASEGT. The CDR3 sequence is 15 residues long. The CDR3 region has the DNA TGTGCCAGCAGTGTTAATGCAGACATGAACACTGAAGCTTTCTTT. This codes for CASSVNADMNTEAFF.